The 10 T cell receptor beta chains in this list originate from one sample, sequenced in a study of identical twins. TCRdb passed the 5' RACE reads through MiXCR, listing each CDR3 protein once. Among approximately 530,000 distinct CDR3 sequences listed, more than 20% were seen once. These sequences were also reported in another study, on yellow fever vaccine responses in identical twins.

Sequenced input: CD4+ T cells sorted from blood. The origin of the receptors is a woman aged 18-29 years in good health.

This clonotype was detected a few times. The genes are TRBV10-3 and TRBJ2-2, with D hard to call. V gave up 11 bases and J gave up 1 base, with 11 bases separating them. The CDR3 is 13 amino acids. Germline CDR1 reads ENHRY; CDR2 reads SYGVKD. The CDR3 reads CAVSLRNTGELFF. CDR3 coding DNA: TGTGCCGTAAGCCTCAGGAACACCGGGGAGCTGTTTTTT.

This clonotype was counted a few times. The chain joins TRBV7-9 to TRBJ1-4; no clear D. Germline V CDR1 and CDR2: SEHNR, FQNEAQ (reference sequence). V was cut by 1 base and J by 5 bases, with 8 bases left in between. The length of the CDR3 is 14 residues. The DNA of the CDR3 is TGTGCCAGCAGCTTAGTGCAGGCGAATGAAAAACTGTTTTTT. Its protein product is CASSLVQANEKLFF.

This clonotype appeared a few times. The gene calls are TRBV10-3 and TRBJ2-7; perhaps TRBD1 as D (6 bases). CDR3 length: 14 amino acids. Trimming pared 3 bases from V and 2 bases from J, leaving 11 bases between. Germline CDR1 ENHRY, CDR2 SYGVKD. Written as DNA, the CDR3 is TGTGCCATCAGTGAACAGACAGGACCCTACGAGCAGTACGTC. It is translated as CAISEQTGPYEQYV.

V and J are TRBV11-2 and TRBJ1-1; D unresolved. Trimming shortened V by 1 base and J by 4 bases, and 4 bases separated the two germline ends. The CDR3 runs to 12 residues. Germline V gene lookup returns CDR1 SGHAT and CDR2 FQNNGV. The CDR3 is CASSLGPTEAFF. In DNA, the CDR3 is TGTGCCAGCAGCTTAGGTCCCACTGAAGCTTTCTTT.

CDR3: CASSHVRQETQYF. Here the CDR3 DNA reads TGTGCCAGCAGCCATGTTCGCCAAGAGACCCAGTACTTC. The gene calls are TRBV2 and TRBJ2-5; no definite D call. This CDR3 region has 13 residues. Germline V gene data show CDR1 as SNHLY and CDR2 as FYNNEI. Trimming stripped 6 bases from V and 1 base from J, with 9 bases between.

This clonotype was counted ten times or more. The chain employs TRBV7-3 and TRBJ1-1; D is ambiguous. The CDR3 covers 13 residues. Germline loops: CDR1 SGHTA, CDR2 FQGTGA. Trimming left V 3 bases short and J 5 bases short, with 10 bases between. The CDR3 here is CASSFVGGTEAFF. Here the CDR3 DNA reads TGTGCCAGCAGCTTTGTGGGTGGGACTGAAGCTTTCTTT. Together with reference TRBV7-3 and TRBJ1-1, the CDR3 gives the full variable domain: GAGVSQTPSNKVTEKGKYVELRCDPISGHTALYWYRQSLGQGPEFLIYFQGTGAADDSGLPNDRFFAVRPEGSVSTLKIQRTERGDSAVYLCASSFVGGTEAFFGQGTRLTVV.

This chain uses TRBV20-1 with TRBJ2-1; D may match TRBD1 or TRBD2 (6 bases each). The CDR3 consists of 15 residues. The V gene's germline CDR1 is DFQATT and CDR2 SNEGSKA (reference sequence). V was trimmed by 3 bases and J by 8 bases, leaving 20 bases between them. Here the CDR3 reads CSASAGGSEWDEQFF. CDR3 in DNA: TGCAGTGCTAGTGCCGGGGGCTCGGAATGGGATGAGCAGTTCTTC.

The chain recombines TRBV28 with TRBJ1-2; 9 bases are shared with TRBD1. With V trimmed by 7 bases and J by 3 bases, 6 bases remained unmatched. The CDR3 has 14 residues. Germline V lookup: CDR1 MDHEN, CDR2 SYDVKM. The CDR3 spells CASITDRGHYGYTF. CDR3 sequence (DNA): TGTGCCAGCATAACGGACAGGGGACACTATGGCTACACCTTC.

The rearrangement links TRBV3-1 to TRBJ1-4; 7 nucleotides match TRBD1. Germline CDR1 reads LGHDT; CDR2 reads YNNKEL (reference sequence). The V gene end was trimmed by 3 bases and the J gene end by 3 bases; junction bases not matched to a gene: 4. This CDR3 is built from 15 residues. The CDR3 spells CASSQSRGANEKLFF. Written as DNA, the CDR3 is TGTGCCAGCAGCCAGAGCAGGGGGGCTAATGAAAAACTGTTTTTT.

CDR3 DNA: TGTGCCAGCAGCGTGGGGGTGGGACGACAAGAGACCCAGTACTTC. As protein: CASSVGVGRQETQYF. The chain recombines TRBV9 with TRBJ2-5, with D perhaps matching TRBD1 or TRBD2 (5 bases each). With 2 bases removed from V and 2 bases from J, the gap between germline ends came to 13 bases. CDR1 SGDLS and CDR2 YYNGEE come from the germline V gene. This CDR3 is 15 amino acids long.